A single T cell receptor (beta chain) is shown here with its context. Its antigen is unknown. Base qualities are not provided; no much larger clone lies one nucleotide away. The source of the sample is a study of T cell responses to AZD1222 COVID-19 vaccine listed by TCRdb under 2021. In the study overall: AZD1222 recipients whose second dose came at about 4 weeks and those whose second dose came at about 12 weeks were combined into one group, since spike-specific TCR depth and breadth did not differ between the two schedules. Enrollment into the trials was organized by age into subgroups of 18-55, 56-69 and 70-plus years, and those subgroups contained approximately 150, 30 and 60 TCR-sequenced participants, respectively. TCR sequencing was performed for 230 to 250 trial participants, of whom about 200 were given two doses of AZD1222 and approximately 26 were given two doses of MenACWY control vaccine.

Interpreted using the paper, the time point label stands for: baseline before first vaccination. Samples from vaccinated people were obtained from the UK trials COV001 and COV002, which included a single-blind randomized controlled phase 2/3 trial of AZD1222 (ChAdOx1 nCoV-19) in healthy adults. Trial participant PBMC samples were collected at day 0 and day 28 after the second dose for TCRbeta chain sequencing. The CDR3, from cysteine to phenylalanine, totals 12 residues. Kept here is only the CDR3 DNA, which spans 36 bases and is read in frame from base 1. V was cut back by 8 bases and J by 15 bases, leaving a gap of 20 bases between them. Looking up the germline V gene (reference sequence) yields CDR1 GTSNPN and CDR2 SVGIG. General conclusions and limits of the study: Vaccine-associated CD4 TCRs spanned the whole spike protein, with dominant responses in regions 160-218 and 743-854. Participants were mostly white British and included more females than males, and it was suggested by the authors that clonal diversity may have been underestimated. Reportedly, almost half of the unique spike-specific TCRs recognized epitopes lying outside the regions that are mutated in the B.1.351 and B.1.1.7 variants. The 56-69-year group was small, and its depth increase did not reach significance, likely because of low power. Conclusions about previously exposed vaccinees are limited because only six or seven AZD1222 recipients were SARS-CoV-2 seropositive at baseline. Spike-specific TCR breadth and depth rose significantly after two AZD1222 doses compared with day 0 and with MenACWY recipients. Because no samples from the day 14 peak response were available, repertoires could be characterized only after the peak T cell response.

The CDR3 regions of human TCRbeta chains were analyzed by immunosequencing. The original methods were these. TCRs in the repertoires were matched against a reference library of SARS-CoV-2-specific TCRs that had been generated with the MIRA antigen-specificity platform. Breadth was defined as the fraction of unique TCRs that were SARS-CoV-2-associated, and depth was defined as the fraction of total T cells that were SARS-CoV-2-associated. Using the MIRA data, each spike-specific TCR was mapped to the spike region that the TCR reacts to and placed in a CD4 or CD8 class. Log10-transformed breadth and depth values were compared by one-way ANOVA with Sidak's multiple comparisons tests. The clones in this table, taken by TCRdb from immuneACCESS, are in-frame only. Not every clone is retained; where verified, under half of the shortfall comes from an unresolved V gene, and the cause of the rest is unknown. V, J and clone size derive from that table, while D and trimming were established from the DNA sequence. Present in this sample are 160,000 or so clones, 90% to 95% of which were seen just once. Together, the top ten hold under 2.5% of the sample.

Material: peripheral blood, obtained on day 0 of AZD1222 vaccination. The rearranged segments are TRBV30 and TRBJ1-6; the D region possibly corresponds to TRBD1 (5 bases align). The TCR was taken from an adult in good health. The nucleotide sequence reads TGTGCCGTGGAAAGGCAGGGAATAATCCTCCACTTT. Its translation is CAVERQGIILHF.